The T cell receptor beta chain under discussion was sequenced for a study of T cell repertoires in cytomegalovirus infection. For the study at large: CMV epitopes, recently identified HLA-C-restricted and well-studied HLA-B-restricted, were used. Indications of both CMV infection and matching HLA type were provided by public TCR beta signatures.

Study-level points and caveats: CMV-specific HLA-C-restricted TCR beta clonotypes dominated the ex vivo response.

TCRdb used MiXCR to reprocess the reads, holding one entry per CDR3 protein. The repertoire holds 340,000 or so distinct CDR3 sequences, with more than 20% as singletons. Remarks on this clonotype: Antigen specificity is unknown.

The origin of this receptor is a human donor in good health (CMV status not recorded). Some clones in this sample may be carry-over from other donors' samples. The sequenced sample was cultured PBMCs, obtained from culture after CMV antigen stimulation.

The chain's CDR3 is CASSYSTVGEQFF. For the CDR3, the DNA is TGTGCCAGCAGTTACTCGACGGTGGGTGAGCAGTTCTTC. The chain recombines TRBV6-2 or TRBV6-3 with TRBJ2-1; D uncertain. There are 13 residues in the CDR3. The ends were cut back, 0 bases at V and 9 bases at J, with 9 bases in the middle. CDR1 is MNHEY and CDR2 is SVGEGT in the germline V gene.